This T cell receptor (beta chain) was identified during a study of blood T cells in healthy people across ages. Study-wide points: Long-lived donors exceeded aged donors in naive CD4+ cells and diversity. Per million T cells, TCR beta diversity dropped about linearly as age rose.

This clonotype occurred a few times. Its specificity is not known. The authors ran a second PCR of about 7 to 11 cycles using a sample-barcoded 5' primer and a J-beta primer mix. A template-switch adaptor that had 12 random nucleotides put a tag on each cDNA molecule. Per-sample output comprised a minimum of 3 million paired-end reads containing CDR3. TCRdb independently ran MiXCR on the 5' RACE reads; one entry per CDR3 protein. The sample shows some 900,000 distinct CDR3 sequences, 40% to 60% of them seen only once. Germline lookup yields CDR1 DFQATT and CDR2 SNEGSKA (reference sequence). V was clipped by 5 bases and J by 9 bases, with 17 bases between them. This CDR3 comprises 14 residues.

The sequenced material came from blood. The TCR sequence derives from a man between 25 and 39 years old in good health. The chain is built from TRBV20-1 and TRBJ1-6; D unclear. DNA for the CDR3: TGCAGTGCTGTTGAAGGGAGTTGGAGTTCACCCCTCCACTTT. Translating it yields CSAVEGSWSSPLHF.